The clone carrying this T cell receptor (beta chain) was recorded once. Its antigen is still unknown. V lost 6 bases, J lost 0 bases, and 12 bases lay in between. Germline CDR1 reads SGHTA; CDR2 reads FQGNSA. CDR3 length: 15 amino acids. This sample is drawn from a study of cytomegalovirus exposure and HLA in healthy donors. Whole-study findings and limits: The classifier reportedly diagnosed cytomegalovirus status with high specificity and sensitivity. Common viral pathogens seemed to be connected with several of the most significant clusters, according to a later analysis. In a later analysis, at a false discovery rate of 0.05, approximately 18,000 TCR beta sequences were associated with HLA alleles.

The PCR was carried out with 60 Vbeta primers and 13 Jbeta primers. Repertoires were generated with immunoSEQ multiplex PCR, while TCRdb's copy carries only in-frame clones and drops some. There are tens of thousands of clones in the sample; around 80% occur only once, and around 6% lies in the top ten. The chain links TRBV7-2 to TRBJ1-5, with D possibly being TRBD1 (6 bases). Sequences were obtained from PBMCs. This receptor was obtained from a man aged 45-65 years in good health and CMV-seronegative. CDR3 protein: CASRETGYSNQPQHF. As DNA, the CDR3 is TGTGCCAGCAGAGAAACAGGGTATAGCAATCAGCCCCAGCATTTT.